Shown below are 11 T cell receptor beta chains from a single sample sequenced in a study of blood T cells in healthy people across ages. Using a J-beta primer mix together with a sample-barcoded 5' primer, a second PCR was run for roughly 6 to 12 cycles. TCRdb redid the calling of the 5' RACE reads with MiXCR, one entry per CDR3 protein. The table includes over a million distinct CDR3 sequences, around 59% detected once. Sequencing used blood. The origin of the receptors is a man between 18 and 29 years old in good health.

The chain carries TRBV25-1 and TRBJ1-5; weak D call: TRBD1 (5 bases). This CDR3 contains 14 residues. V was trimmed by 8 bases and J by 3 bases, leaving 14 bases between them. The germline CDR1 and CDR2 sequences are MGHDK and SYGVNS. CDR3 in amino acids: CASGAGHTNQPQHF. The CDR3 DNA is TGTGCCAGCGGAGCAGGACATACCAATCAGCCCCAGCATTTT.

This clonotype was seen only a few times. The chain combines TRBV10-3 with TRBJ2-2, with 8 positions matching TRBD2. With 5 bases clipped from V and 4 bases from J, the junction kept 3 bases outside the gene matches. Germline-derived CDR1 and CDR2 are ENHRY and SYGVKD. This CDR3 is 14 amino acids long. The CDR3 here is CAISSAGVTGELFF. CDR3 bases: TGTGCCATCAGTTCAGCGGGAGTCACCGGGGAGCTGTTTTTT.

The chain employs TRBV3-1 and TRBJ2-1; the D gene is possibly TRBD1 (5 bases). The germline gives CDR1 LGHDT, CDR2 YNNKEL (reference sequence). Deletions cut 1 base from V and 7 bases from J, with 14 bases between. This CDR3 comprises 15 residues. CDR3 region: CASSQAYLTVNEQFF. The CDR3 DNA reads TGTGCCAGCAGCCAAGCTTATCTGACAGTGAATGAGCAGTTCTTC.

The chain carries TRBV15 and TRBJ1-1, with 9 bases matching TRBD1. V lost 3 bases to trimming and J lost 2 bases; unmatched junction nucleotides: 4. The CDR3 contains 15 residues. Germline V gene sequence: CDR1 LNHNV, CDR2 YYDKDF (reference sequence). The DNA for the CDR3 is TGTGCCACCAGCAGCCAACAGGGGGCAAACACTGAAGCTTTCTTT. Translated: CATSSQQGANTEAFF.

The rearrangement uses TRBV5-1 and TRBJ2-4, with D perhaps given as TRBD1 or TRBD2 (5 bases each). The germline gives CDR1 SGHRS, CDR2 YFSETQ. The germline V and J ends were trimmed by 1 base and 0 bases, with 11 bases remaining between them. This CDR3 region has 16 residues. This CDR3 reads CASSLMVGEAKNIQYF. In nucleotides, the CDR3 is TGCGCCAGCAGCTTGATGGTGGGGGAAGCCAAAAACATTCAGTACTTC.

The genes are TRBV11-2 and TRBJ2-5; tentatively, D is TRBD1 (6 bases). Trimming left V 4 bases short and J 5 bases short, with 17 bases between. CDR3 length: 15 amino acids. The germline gives CDR1 SGHAT, CDR2 FQNNGV. The CDR3, as DNA: TGTGCCAGCAGCTCGCCACAGGGTTTCGGGGAGACCCAGTACTTC. Its protein product is CASSSPQGFGETQYF.

This clonotype has more than one count but fewer than ten. The gene calls are TRBV5-1 and TRBJ2-7, with 11 bases aligning to TRBD2. The V and J ends lost 3 bases and 5 bases, in that order; junction bases with no gene match: 10. There are 16 residues in the CDR3. Per the germline V gene, CDR1 is SGHRS and CDR2 is YFSETQ. Written as DNA, the CDR3 is TGCGCCAGCAGCTCCTCCGTAGGACTAGCGGGTAACGAGCAGTACTTC. It encodes CASSSSVGLAGNEQYF.

This clonotype was detected only a few times. The chain uses TRBV6-5 and TRBJ1-1; D not resolved. V was pared by 5 bases and J by 6 bases, with 16 bases between. CDR3 length: 14 amino acids. Per the germline V gene, CDR1 is MNHEY and CDR2 is SVGAGI. CDR3 sequence: CASSARGTEAEAFF. CDR3 DNA sequence: TGTGCCAGCAGTGCCCGGGGAACAGAGGCTGAAGCTTTCTTT.

The chain employs TRBV12-3 or TRBV12-4 and TRBJ2-3; TRBD2 matches at 7 bases. V was pared by 0 bases and J by 3 bases, with 6 bases of the junction left unmatched. The CDR3 length is 16 residues. CDR3 coding DNA: TGTGCCAGCAGTTTAGCCTCCGGGGAGGGAACAGATACGCAGTATTTT. The encoded protein is CASSLASGEGTDTQYF.

This chain connects TRBV20-1 to TRBJ2-4; perhaps TRBD1 as D (6 bases). The end of the DNA fits TRBJ2-7 better, so the J call may be wrong. This CDR3 comprises 12 residues. Germline V gene sequence: CDR1 DFQATT, CDR2 SNEGSKA (reference sequence). The CDR3 protein is CSARGDTDEQYF. The CDR3 DNA follows: TGCAGTGCTAGAGGGGACACAGACGAGCAGTACTTC.

V gene TRBV7-6 combines with J gene TRBJ2-1; 9 bases match TRBD1. Germline V gives CDR1 SGHVS, CDR2 FNYEAQ. The CDR3 is 17 amino acids. The trim removed 1 base at V and 0 bases at J, leaving 4 bases unmatched. CDR3 bases: TGTGCCAGCAGCTTAGGATGGGACAGGGTCTCCTACAATGAGCAGTTCTTC. Translating it yields CASSLGWDRVSYNEQFF.